Sequencing of this TCR beta chain was carried out in a study of blood T cell repertoires in COVID-19. As for the study in general: The analysed material was cDNA or gDNA that came from T cells, B-cell-depleted T cells, or PBMCs.

Authors' data handling: How many nucleated cells were present was estimated from reference gene primer amplification. The method was immunoSEQ multiplex PCR; TCRdb's version includes in-frame clones alone and lacks a portion of them. The DNA gave D and trimming, while V, J and clone size come from that table. The data hold a few hundred thousand clones, with roughly 90% observed a single time. The recovered donors of Cohort 3 showed two negative PCRs, clearance, or symptom resolution. Germline CDR1 and CDR2: SGHDN and FVKESK. V was trimmed by 5 bases and J by 13 bases, leaving 18 bases between them. The CDR3 is made up of 14 amino acids.

The TCR sequence derives from a woman in her thirties or forties who had recovered from COVID-19. The specimen was PBMCs or T cells enriched from blood (not recorded which). The chain employs TRBV14 and TRBJ1-6; D is possibly TRBD1 (5 bases). This CDR3 is CASSRLFTGDPLHF. In DNA form, the CDR3 reads TGTGCCAGCAGCAGACTCTTTACGGGGGATCCCCTCCACTTT. Looking up the rest from reference TRBV14 and TRBJ1-6 gives the full variable domain: EAGVTQFPSHSVIEKGQTVTLRCDPISGHDNLYWYRRVMGKEIKFLLHFVKESKQDESGMPNNRFLAERTGGTYSTLKVQPAELEDSGVYFCASSRLFTGDPLHFGNGTRLTVT.